A single sample is the source of the 9 T cell receptor beta chains below, sequenced in a study of glioma-infiltrating T cells after dendritic cell vaccination. The data were produced by immunoSEQ multiplex PCR, yet TCRdb's version contains in-frame clones alone and is incomplete. The table includes over 90,000 clones, approximately 87% detected once. The material was blood, obtained before dendritic cell vaccination. Receptors originate from a human donor with glioblastoma.

This sequence joins TRBV11-1 and TRBJ1-1; no definite D call. The CDR3 is made up of 14 amino acids. The germline V gene encodes CDR1 SGHAT and CDR2 FQDESV (reference sequence). The V gene lost 2 bases and the J gene lost 5 bases, with 12 bases spanning the gap. The CDR3 loop reads CASSLPGLGTEAFF. The CDR3 nucleotides are TGTGCCAGCAGCTTACCGGGGTTGGGGACTGAAGCTTTCTTT. Drawing the rest from reference TRBV11-1 and TRBJ1-1, the complete variable domain is EAEVAQSPRYKITEKSQAVAFWCDPISGHATLYWYRQILGQGPELLVQFQDESVVDDSQLPKDRFSAERLKGVDSTLKIQPAELGDSAMYLCASSLPGLGTEAFFGQGTRLTVV.

V gene TRBV4-3 combines with J gene TRBJ2-1, with a weak D call TRBD2 (5 bases). CDR3 length: 15 amino acids. CDR1 and CDR2 (germline): LGHNA, YSLEER. V lost 1 base to trimming and J lost 4 bases, with 11 bases between them. CDR3 bases: TGCGCCAGCAGCCAAGCGGGAACTATTTACAATGAGCAGTTCTTC. This encodes CASSQAGTIYNEQFF.

This sequence joins TRBV11-3 and TRBJ2-1; D is perhaps TRBD2 (6 bases). Germline CDR1 and CDR2: SGHNT and YENEEA. The CDR3 runs to 15 residues. Trimming shortened V by 1 base and J by 7 bases, and 14 bases separated the two germline ends. The CDR3 region is CASSLGLGGDNEQFF. The DNA for the CDR3 is TGTGCCAGCAGCTTAGGACTTGGCGGGGATAATGAGCAGTTCTTC.

This clone is a singleton in its sample. The V and J genes are TRBV30 and TRBJ2-7, with 8 bases lining up with TRBD2. The CDR3 consists of 13 residues. The germline CDR1 and CDR2 sequences are GTSNPN and SVGIG (reference sequence). Trimming took 5 bases from V and 6 from J; bases not matched to a gene: 9. The CDR3 loop reads CAWEQGGGLEQYF. The CDR3 nucleotides read TGTGCCTGGGAACAGGGCGGGGGGCTCGAGCAGTACTTC. Looking up the rest from reference TRBV30 and TRBJ2-7 gives the full variable domain: SQTIHQWPATLVQPVGSPLSLECTVEGTSNPNLYWYRQAAGRGLQLLFYSVGIGQISSEVPQNLSASRPQDRQFILSSKKLLLSDSGFYLCAWEQGGGLEQYFGPGTRLTVT.

The chain carries TRBV6-1 and TRBJ2-3; TRBD2 matches at 7 bases. CDR1 and CDR2 (germline): MNHNS, SASEGT. There are 15 residues in the CDR3. J gave up 0 bases and V 3 bases, and 3 bases lay outside the gene matches. The CDR3 is CASSDSGISTDTQYF. The CDR3 coding sequence is TGTGCCAGCAGTGACAGCGGGATTAGCACAGATACGCAGTATTTT.

The chain uses TRBV5-1 and TRBJ2-5, with 8 bases fitting TRBD1. The V gene's germline CDR1 is SGHRS and CDR2 YFSETQ. Trimming removed 9 bases from V and 5 bases from J; junction bases left unmatched: 9. The CDR3 contains 13 residues. The CDR3 loop reads CATSTGDVETQYF. Written as DNA, the CDR3 is TGCGCCACCTCGACAGGGGATGTGGAGACCCAGTACTTC.

The chain recombines TRBV28 with TRBJ1-4; 9 bases agree with TRBD1. J gave up 11 bases and V 7 bases, and 11 bases lay outside the gene matches. Germline CDR1 MDHEN, CDR2 SYDVKM. The CDR3 is 14 amino acids. CDR3 coding DNA: TGTGCCAGCACCATAGGACAGGGGAGGACGAAACTGTTTTTT. Protein sequence: CASTIGQGRTKLFF.

The chain couples TRBV2 to TRBJ1-2; 8 positions agree with TRBD1. The CDR3 has 13 residues. Germline loops: CDR1 SNHLY, CDR2 FYNNEI. V was clipped by 6 bases and J by 4 bases; unmatched bases: 4. The CDR3 loop is CASRGQDLYGYTF. CDR3 nucleotides: TGTGCCAGCAGGGGACAGGATCTCTATGGCTACACCTTC.

The chain uses TRBV2 and TRBJ2-7; D possibly corresponds to TRBD2 (7 bases). There are 15 residues in the CDR3. CDR1 and CDR2 (germline): SNHLY, FYNNEI. V lost 1 base and J lost 3, with 13 bases in between. CDR3 amino acids: CASSEEGGLNYEQYF. Written as DNA, the CDR3 is TGTGCCAGCAGTGAAGAGGGGGGACTAAACTACGAGCAGTACTTC.